A single sample is the source of the 11 T cell receptor beta chains below, sequenced in a study of cytomegalovirus exposure and HLA in healthy donors. The PCR ran on 60 Vbeta and 13 Jbeta primers. Assay: immunoSEQ multiplex PCR; the TCRdb copy retains only in-frame clones and omits some. The sample holds approximately 160,000 clones, 80% seen once. Sequencing was carried out using PBMCs. The receptors were gathered from a man younger than 35 in good health and CMV-seropositive.

The chain joins TRBV29-1 to TRBJ2-3; TRBD2 agrees at 14 bases. CDR1 and CDR2 (germline): SQVTM, ANQGSEA. CDR3 length: 14 amino acids. After removal of 4 bases from V and 6 bases from J, the junction contained 3 bases not matched to a gene. CDR3 sequence (DNA): TGCAGCGTTGGGACTAGCGGGAGGATGGATACGCAGTATTTT. This translates into CSVGTSGRMDTQYF.

This rearrangement joins TRBV28 to TRBJ2-2, with 8 bases identical to TRBD1. With V trimmed by 6 bases and J by 7 bases, 10 bases remained unmatched. The CDR3 runs to 15 residues. Per the germline V gene, CDR1 is MDHEN and CDR2 is SYDVKM. CDR3 nucleotide sequence: TGTGCCAGCAGCGGCAGGGGGCAGTACATCGGGGAGCTGTTTTTT. Protein sequence: CASSGRGQYIGELFF.

The gene calls are TRBV27 and TRBJ2-7; TRBD2 agrees at 10 bases. The CDR3 contains 15 residues. V dropped 5 bases and J dropped 2; count of bases not matched to a gene: 6. The germline CDR1 and CDR2 sequences are MNHEY and SMNVEV (reference sequence). The CDR3 DNA follows: TGTGCCAGCAGTCCCAGGACTAGCGGACCCTACGAGCAGTACTTC. Protein product: CASSPRTSGPYEQYF.

This rearrangement joins TRBV7-9 to TRBJ1-1, with a tentative D call TRBD1 (5 bases). CDR3 length: 13 amino acids. The V end lost 1 base, the J end lost 8 bases, and 11 bases lay between the germline ends. Germline assignment: CDR1 SEHNR and CDR2 FQNEAQ (reference sequence). CDR3 sequence (DNA): TGTGCCAGCAGCTTAGTAGGGGACTCGGAAGCTTTCTTT. Encoded protein: CASSLVGDSEAFF.

The CDR3 DNA is TGTGCCAGTAGTATTGGACATGCGGCCTACAATGAGCAGTTCTTC. Translating gives CASSIGHAAYNEQFF. This chain connects TRBV19 to TRBJ2-1; maybe TRBD1 (5 bases). Between the trimmed V and J ends, which lost 3 bases and 2 bases, there was a span of 11 bases. CDR1 and CDR2 from the germline V gene are LNHDA and SQIVND (reference sequence). This CDR3 comprises 15 residues. Looking up the rest from reference TRBV19 and TRBJ2-1 gives the full variable domain: DGGITQSPKYLFRKEGQNVTLSCEQNLNHDAMYWYRQDPGQGLRLIYYSQIVNDFQKGDIAEGYSVSREKKESFPLTVTSAQKNPTAFYLCASSIGHAAYNEQFFGPGTRLTVL.

This sequence joins TRBV6-1 and TRBJ2-7; weak D call: TRBD2 (6 bases). The germline CDR1 and CDR2 sequences are MNHNS and SASEGT. Deletions cut 6 bases from V and 0 bases from J, with 9 bases between. The CDR3 spans 13 residues. This CDR3 is CASREGVSYEQYF. The CDR3 bases are TGTGCCAGCAGGGAGGGAGTCTCCTACGAGCAGTACTTC.

V gene TRBV4-2 combines with J gene TRBJ2-7, with a tentative D call TRBD2 (6 bases). The CDR3 contains 15 residues. Trimming removed 2 bases at V and 2 bases at J, with 13 bases between. Looked up from germline, CDR1 is LGHNA and CDR2 is YNFKEQ. CDR3 amino acids: CASSQFGDLAYEQYF. The CDR3 nucleotides read TGTGCCAGCAGCCAATTTGGGGACTTAGCCTACGAGCAGTACTTC.

CDR3 bases: TGTGCCAGCAGCATTCGGATGACAGGGGGGCAAAATGAGCAGTTCTTC. Amino acids: CASSIRMTGGQNEQFF. The chain links TRBV5-6 to TRBJ2-1; 9 nucleotides align to TRBD1. Unmatched junction bases numbered 12, after V lost 4 bases and J lost 7 bases. The CDR3 consists of 16 residues. Per germline, CDR1 SGHDT and CDR2 YYEEEE.

This sequence joins TRBV9 and TRBJ1-2; 7 positions agree with TRBD1. With 4 bases clipped from V and 3 bases from J, the junction kept 9 bases outside the gene matches. The germline CDR1 and CDR2 sequences are SGDLS and YYNGEE. The CDR3 consists of 15 residues. The CDR3: CASSLRQGHYYGYTF. The CDR3 bases are TGTGCCAGCAGCCTACGACAGGGACACTACTATGGCTACACCTTC.

V and J are TRBV9 and TRBJ1-2; D gene uncertain. The V end lost 0 bases, the J end lost 4 bases, and 10 bases lay between the germline ends. Germline loops: CDR1 SGDLS, CDR2 YYNGEE. The CDR3 is made up of 14 amino acids. This CDR3 reads CASSVGAGSYGYTF. CDR3 DNA: TGTGCCAGCAGCGTAGGGGCGGGGAGCTATGGCTACACCTTC.

The rearrangement uses TRBV13 and TRBJ2-7; 7 bases are a match to TRBD2. With V trimmed by 2 bases and J by 3 bases, 10 bases remained unmatched. The CDR3 length is 16 residues. Per the germline V gene, CDR1 is PRHDT and CDR2 is FYEKMQ (reference sequence). Written as DNA, the CDR3 is TGTGCCAGCAGCTTATTATCTTCGGGGGAGGGCTACGAGCAGTACTTC. It translates to CASSLLSSGEGYEQYF.